Listed below are T cell receptor beta chains from one sample, sequenced in a study of blood T cell repertoires in COVID-19. The data were produced by immunoSEQ multiplex PCR, yet TCRdb's version contains in-frame clones alone and is incomplete. The repertoire includes some 56,000 clones, around 81% of them detected once, and roughly 28% sits in the top ten. The sample consisted of peripheral blood. The receptors come from a woman older than 75 with active or convalescent COVID-19. The CDR3 runs from the conserved cysteine through the conserved F or W. The order of the fields is V gene, J gene, clone size, D gene, CDR3 DNA, CDR3 protein. A D gene is named only where the DNA matches it firmly. Clone size is shown for a subset of rows, as once, few, many or a class of expanded clone.

>TRBV7-2|TRBJ1-2|-|TRBD1
TGTGCCAGCACCGGGACAGGGGGCGGTGATGGCTACACCTTC
CASTGTGGGDGYTF
>TRBV3-1/TRBV3-2|TRBJ1-6|-|-
TGTGCCAGCAGAGACTCCGATTCACCCCTCCACTTT
CASRDSDSPLHF
>TRBV24-1|TRBJ2-1|-|TRBD1
TGTGCCACCAGTCCGAGACAGGGAAGGCATGAGCAGTTCTTC
CATSPRQGRHEQFF
>TRBV28|TRBJ2-1|-|TRBD1
TGTGCCAGCAGTCGGACAGGGAGCGATGAGCAGTTCTTC
CASSRTGSDEQFF
>TRBV15|TRBJ2-7|medium-sized|-
TGTGCCACCAGCGAGACAGAGTTGAGGGAGCAGTACTTC
CATSETELREQYF
>TRBV13|TRBJ2-2|-|TRBD2
TGTGCCAGCAGCTTAGAGGGACTAGCGCTCACCGGGGAGCTGTTTTTT
CASSLEGLALTGELFF
>TRBV5-1|TRBJ2-7|-|TRBD2
TGCGCCAGCAGCTGGGTAGCGGGCAACTACGAGCAGTACTTC
CASSWVAGNYEQYF
>TRBV6-5|TRBJ2-7|-|-
TGTGCCAGCAGGAGAGGAGGGACTGAATACGAGCAGTACTTC
CASRRGGTEYEQYF
>TRBV5-8|TRBJ1-1|-|-
TGTGCCAGCAGCTTGGCTCGGGATCCTTCAATGAACACTGAAGCTTTCTTT
CASSLARDPSMNTEAFF
>TRBV5-4|TRBJ1-1|-|TRBD1
TGTGCCAGCAGCCCCGACAGGGCTGCCACTGAAGCTTTCTTT
CASSPDRAATEAFF
>TRBV3-1/TRBV3-2|TRBJ1-2|-|-
TGTGCCAGCAGCCCCCTCCCGAGACAGGTTCCCCAAACTTTTACGTTTGACTATGGCTACACCTTC
CASSPLPRQVPQTFTFDYGYTF
>TRBV6-5|TRBJ2-7|-|TRBD2
TGTGCCAGCAGTTACAAGCGGGGGGCTCCCTACGAGCAGTACTTC
CASSYKRGAPYEQYF
>TRBV5-4|TRBJ1-1|many|-
TGTGCCAGCAGCTTGGGTGAGCGGGACACTGAAGCTTTCTTT
CASSLGERDTEAFF
>TRBV5-1|TRBJ2-5|-|TRBD2
TGCGCCAGCAGCTTGTGGGGCGGGGGAGTTGAGACCCAGTACTTC
CASSLWGGGVETQYF
>TRBV11-2|TRBJ1-2|-|-
TGTGCCAGCAGCTTAGTGGGAGGGGGCTATGGCTACACCTTC
CASSLVGGGYGYTF
>TRBV29-1|TRBJ2-2|medium-sized|-
TGCAGCGTTGGTAGGGGTCAGGGCGGGGAGCTGTTTTTT
CSVGRGQGGELFF
>TRBV4-3|TRBJ2-5|-|TRBD1
TGCGCCAGCAGCCAAGAGCCCCCGGGACAGGGTATTTTTACCCAGTACTTC
CASSQEPPGQGIFTQYF
>TRBV7-9|TRBJ2-7|-|TRBD1
TGTGCCAGCAGCCCCAGGACAGGGAACTACGAGCAGTACTTC
CASSPRTGNYEQYF
>TRBV4-3|TRBJ2-3|-|TRBD2
TGCGCCAGCAGCCAAGAATACGGCGGGGGGGGCACCTATACGCAGTATTTT
CASSQEYGGGGTYTQYF
>TRBV5-1|TRBJ2-1|-|-
TGCGCCAGCAGCCTGCAACTAGCAAACAATGAGCAGTTCTTC
CASSLQLANNEQFF
>TRBV18|TRBJ2-7|-|TRBD2
TGTGCCAGCTCACCAGGGGGAGGGCACGAGCAGTACTTC
CASSPGGGHEQYF
>TRBV3-1/TRBV3-2|TRBJ1-3|-|-
TGTGCCAGCAGCGCCACGAGTGGTTCTGGAAACACCATATATTTT
CASSATSGSGNTIYF
>TRBV21-1|TRBJ1-1|-|-
TGTGCCAGCAGCATAATCCGGGACACTGAAGCTTTCTTT
CASSIIRDTEAFF